Detailed here is one T cell receptor (beta chain). The treatment is: 19 received Ad26.COV2.S at low or high dose, single or two shots; about five received placebo; per-sample allocation not given. Day 63 after the first injection of vaccine or placebo was the sampling time. This adult donor, from Boston, was 18-55 years old. The study used a vaccine consisting of an Ad26 vector that expressed Wuhan-strain SARS-CoV-2 spike. The record originates from a study of Ad26.COV2.S vaccination and SARS-CoV-2 variants. CDR1 is SGHTA, CDR2 FQGNSA, per germline. This CDR3 is built from 14 residues. V shed 8 bases, J shed 7 bases, and the junction held 10 bases outside the gene matches. Profiling relied on immunoSEQ multiplex PCR, and the TCRdb table lists in-frame clones only, not all of them. The table shows about 450,000 clones, with approximately 92% occurring only once.

The sequenced sample was peripheral blood, obtained in a trial of Ad26.COV2.S vaccine versus placebo. The genes are TRBV7-2 and TRBJ2-1, with 8 positions matching TRBD2. The sequence was collected from a person aged 18-60 years who received the Ad26.COV2.S COVID-19 vaccine or a placebo. DNA for the CDR3: TGTGCCAGCTGTTCCGGGGGGGCGAGGAATGAGCAGTTCTTC. Protein sequence: CASCSGGARNEQFF.